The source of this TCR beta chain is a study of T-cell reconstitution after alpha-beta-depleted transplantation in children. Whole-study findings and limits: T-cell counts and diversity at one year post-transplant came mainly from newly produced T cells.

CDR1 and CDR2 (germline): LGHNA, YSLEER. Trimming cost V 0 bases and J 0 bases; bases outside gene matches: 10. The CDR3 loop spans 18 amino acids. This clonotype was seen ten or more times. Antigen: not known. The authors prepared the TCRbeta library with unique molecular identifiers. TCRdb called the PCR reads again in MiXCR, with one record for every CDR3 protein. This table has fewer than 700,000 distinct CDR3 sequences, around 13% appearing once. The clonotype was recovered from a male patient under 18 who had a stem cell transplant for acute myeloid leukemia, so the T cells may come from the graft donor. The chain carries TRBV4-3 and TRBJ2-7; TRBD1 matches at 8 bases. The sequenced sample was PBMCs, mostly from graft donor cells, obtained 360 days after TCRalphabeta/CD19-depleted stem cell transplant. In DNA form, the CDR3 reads TGCGCCAGCAGCCAAGATCTTCCCGACAGGGGAAACTCCTACGAGCAGTACTTC. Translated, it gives CASSQDLPDRGNSYEQYF.